The rows below give T cell receptor beta chains drawn from one sample of a study of cytomegalovirus exposure and HLA in healthy donors. The repertoire was sequenced with immunoSEQ multiplex PCR; TCRdb's copy has only in-frame clones and lacks some. In the table there are about 170,000 clones, about 80% of which are singletons. Source material: PBMCs. The receptors were sampled from a woman aged 45-65 years in good health and CMV-seronegative. Each CDR3 is given with its conserved first and last residue. Fields, in order: J gene, D gene, CDR3 length, clone size, V gene, CDR3 DNA, CDR3 protein. A D gene is named only where the DNA matches it firmly. Clone size, where shown, is once, few, many, or a class for clones that have expanded.

>TRBJ2-1|-|14|-|TRBV7-8
TGTGCCAGCAGCCCTAGGACTGCCTCGGATGAGCAGTTCTTC
CASSPRTASDEQFF
>TRBJ1-1|TRBD1|16|few|TRBV10-2
TGCGCCAGCAGTTGGGACAGGGCGAGTCCGAACACTGAAGCTTTCTTT
CASSWDRASPNTEAFF
>TRBJ1-1|TRBD1|13|-|TRBV7-9
TGTGCCAGCAGCCCCCCGGACAGGGCAGAAGCTTTCTTT
CASSPPDRAEAFF
>TRBJ2-1|-|14|few|TRBV6-1
TGTGCCAGCAGTGAAGTGGGCAGCTACAATGAGCAGTTCTTC
CASSEVGSYNEQFF
>TRBJ1-4|TRBD1|14|-|TRBV5-6
TGTGCCAGCAGCCCGGGACAGTTTAATGAAAAACTGTTTTTT
CASSPGQFNEKLFF
>TRBJ2-7|-|16|-|TRBV18
TGTGCCAGCTCACCCTCCATTAGGGACATAGGATACGAGCAGTACTTC
CASSPSIRDIGYEQYF
>TRBJ2-2|-|14|-|TRBV28
TGTGCCAGCGGATACAGGTTGAACACCGGGGAGCTGTTTTTT
CASGYRLNTGELFF
>TRBJ1-2|-|15|-|TRBV28
TGTGCCAGCAGGCAAGGGGTATCGGGTATATTTGGCTACACCTTC
CASRQGVSGIFGYTF
>TRBJ2-1|-|16|-|TRBV27
TGTGCCAGCAGCCGTCCGCTACCACACGGGTACAATGAGCAGTTCTTC
CASSRPLPHGYNEQFF
>TRBJ1-1|TRBD1|15|-|TRBV28
TGTGCCAGCAGTCTGTCGGGACAGGGGCACACTGAAGCTTTCTTT
CASSLSGQGHTEAFF
>TRBJ1-5|-|18|-|TRBV19
TGTGCCAGTAGTATCCTTCGGCAGGGGAAATATAGCAATCAGCCCCAGCATTTT
CASSILRQGKYSNQPQHF
>TRBJ2-7|-|18|-|TRBV6-1
TGTGCCAGCAGTGAAGGGGGCCGGATCGGCGGAACAGCCTACGAGCAGTACTTC
CASSEGGRIGGTAYEQYF
>TRBJ2-1|-|15|-|TRBV7-8
TGTGCCAGCAGCTCCTCCGGGACATACTCGTTTCAGCAGTTCTTC
CASSSSGTYSFQQFF
>TRBJ2-3|-|15|-|TRBV7-9
TGTGCCAGCAGCTTAGCGGGCGGGGATGCAGATACGCAGTATTTT
CASSLAGGDADTQYF
>TRBJ2-4|-|15|-|TRBV7-9
TGTGCCAGCAGTGTGGGGGCCGTAGCCAAAAACATTCAGTACTTC
CASSVGAVAKNIQYF
>TRBJ2-3|TRBD1|21|-|TRBV9
TGTGCCAGCAGCTTTGCTGGGAAAAAGGTGTGGGGACAGGGGGCTGGAGATACGCAGTATTTT
CASSFAGKKVWGQGAGDTQYF
>TRBJ2-3|-|16|-|TRBV27
TGTGCCAGCTCGAGGCTGAATGGCGGGAGCACAGATACGCAGTATTTT
CASSRLNGGSTDTQYF
>TRBJ1-3|-|13|-|TRBV7-8
TGTGCCAGCAGCCCGAGTACTGGAAACACCATATATTTT
CASSPSTGNTIYF
>TRBJ1-1|-|13|few|TRBV29-1
TGCAGCGTTGGAGGCAGCAGTACCACTGAAGCTTTCTTT
CSVGGSSTTEAFF
>TRBJ2-7|-|18|-|TRBV30
TGTGCCTGGAGTGGGTTTCGCTTAACAGGTATCCTAAATGCCAAGCAGTACTTC
CAWSGFRLTGILNAKQYF
>TRBJ1-2|-|12|-|TRBV15
TGTGCCACCAGCATGGGAGGGGTTGGCTACACCTTC
CATSMGGVGYTF
>TRBJ1-4|-|15|-|TRBV7-2
TGTGCCAGCAGCCTCAGGGGAACAACTAATGAAAAACTGTTTTTT
CASSLRGTTNEKLFF
>TRBJ2-1|TRBD1|13|-|TRBV4-3
TGCGCCAGCAGCCACGGGACAGGCCTTGAGCAGTTCTTC
CASSHGTGLEQFF
>TRBJ2-5|-|15|few|TRBV4-2
TGTGCCAGCAGCCTCCTCGGGGATTATCAAGAGACCCAGTACTTC
CASSLLGDYQETQYF
>TRBJ2-3|-|18|few|TRBV9
TGTGCCAGCAGCGTAGGCCTTTACGGAGGCTCTAGCACAGATACGCAGTATTTT
CASSVGLYGGSSTDTQYF
>TRBJ1-4|TRBD1|14|-|TRBV6-5
TGTGCCAGCAAAACTAGGGGGCCAAATGAAAAACTGTTTTTT
CASKTRGPNEKLFF
>TRBJ2-2|-|15|-|TRBV19
TGTGCCAGTAGTACCGTCCGGGACTTTGGCGGGGAGCTGTTTTTT
CASSTVRDFGGELFF
>TRBJ1-1|TRBD1|18|-|TRBV14
TGTGCCAGCAGCCCGGGCCTCCCGGGACAGGAATGGGGCACTGAAGCTTTCTTT
CASSPGLPGQEWGTEAFF
>TRBJ2-7|TRBD2|15|-|TRBV6-5
TGTGCCAGCAGTTACCGGGGGGGGCAAACCTACGAGCAGTACTTC
CASSYRGGQTYEQYF
>TRBJ2-7|-|11|-|TRBV6-5
TGTGCCAGCAGGCGGTCGGGAGAGCAGTACTTC
CASRRSGEQYF
>TRBJ2-1|TRBD2|16|-|TRBV19
TGTGCCAGTAAGGCTAGCGGGAGGGCCACCCCCAATGAGCAGTTCTTC
CASKASGRATPNEQFF
>TRBJ2-5|TRBD2|19|-|TRBV14
TGTGCCAGCAGCCAAGGCCGGTACGGGGAGGGAGGCTCCACGGAGACCCAGTACTTC
CASSQGRYGEGGSTETQYF
>TRBJ2-7|TRBD2|14|-|TRBV6-6
TGTGCCAGCAGGACTAGCGGGTACTCCTACGAGCAGTACTTC
CASRTSGYSYEQYF
>TRBJ1-5|TRBD1|14|-|TRBV6-5
TGTGCCAGCAGTTCCCGACAGGGGGCCCAGCCCCAGCATTTT
CASSSRQGAQPQHF